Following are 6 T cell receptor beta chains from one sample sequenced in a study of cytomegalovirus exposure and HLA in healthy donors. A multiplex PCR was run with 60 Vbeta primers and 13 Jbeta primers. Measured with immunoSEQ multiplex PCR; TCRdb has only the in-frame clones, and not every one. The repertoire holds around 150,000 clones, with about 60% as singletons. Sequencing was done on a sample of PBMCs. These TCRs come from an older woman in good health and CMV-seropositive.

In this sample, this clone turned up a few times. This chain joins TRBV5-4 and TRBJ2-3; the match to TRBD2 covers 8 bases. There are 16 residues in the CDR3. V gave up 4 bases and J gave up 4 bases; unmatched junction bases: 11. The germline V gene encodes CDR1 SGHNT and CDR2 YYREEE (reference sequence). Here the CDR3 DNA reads TGTGCCAGCAGCGGGACTAGATTGTCAAGCCCAGATACGCAGTATTTT. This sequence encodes CASSGTRLSSPDTQYF. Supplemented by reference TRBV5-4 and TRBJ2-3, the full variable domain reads ETGVTQSPTHLIKTRGQQVTLRCSSQSGHNTVSWYQQALGQGPQFIFQYYREEENGRGNFPPRFSGLQFPNYSSELNVNALELDDSALYLCASSGTRLSSPDTQYFGPGTRLTVL.

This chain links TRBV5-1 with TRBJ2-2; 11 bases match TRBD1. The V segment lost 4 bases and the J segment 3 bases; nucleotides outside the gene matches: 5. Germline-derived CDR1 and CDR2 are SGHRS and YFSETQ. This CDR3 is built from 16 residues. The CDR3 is CASSLGTGGDTGELFF. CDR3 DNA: TGCGCCAGCAGCCTCGGGACAGGGGGTGACACCGGGGAGCTGTTTTTT.

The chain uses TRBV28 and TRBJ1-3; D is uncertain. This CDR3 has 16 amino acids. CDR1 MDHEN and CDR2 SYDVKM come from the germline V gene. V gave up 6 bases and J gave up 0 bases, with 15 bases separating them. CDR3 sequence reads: CASRGTNGDSGNTIYF. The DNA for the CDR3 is TGTGCCAGCAGGGGAACGAACGGGGACTCTGGAAACACCATATATTTT.

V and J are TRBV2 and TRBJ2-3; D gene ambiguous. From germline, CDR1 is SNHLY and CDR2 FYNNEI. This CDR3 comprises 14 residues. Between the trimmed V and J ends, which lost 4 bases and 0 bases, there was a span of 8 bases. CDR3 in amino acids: CASSASSSTDTQYF. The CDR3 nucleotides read TGTGCCAGCAGTGCTAGTAGTAGCACAGATACGCAGTATTTT. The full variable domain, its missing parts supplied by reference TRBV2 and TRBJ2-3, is EPEVTQTPSHQVTQMGQEVILRCVPISNHLYFYWYRQILGQKVEFLVSFYNNEISEKSEIFDDQFSVERPDGSNFTLKIRSTKLEDSAMYFCASSASSSTDTQYFGPGTRLTVL.

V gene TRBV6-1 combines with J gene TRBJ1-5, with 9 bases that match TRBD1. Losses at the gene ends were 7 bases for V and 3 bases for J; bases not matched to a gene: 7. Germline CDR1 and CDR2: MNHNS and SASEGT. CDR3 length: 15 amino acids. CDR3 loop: CASIRTGAVNQPQHF. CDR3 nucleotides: TGTGCCAGCATCCGGACAGGGGCCGTCAATCAGCCCCAGCATTTT.

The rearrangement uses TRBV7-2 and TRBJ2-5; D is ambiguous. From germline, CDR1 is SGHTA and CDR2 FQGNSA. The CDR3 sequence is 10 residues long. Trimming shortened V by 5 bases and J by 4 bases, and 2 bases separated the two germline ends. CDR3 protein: CASSRETQYF. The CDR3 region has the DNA TGTGCCAGCAGCCGAGAGACCCAGTACTTC.